The entry that follows covers one TCR beta chain sequence. Antigen: not known. Next came a second PCR, run for 7 to 11 cycles, which used a sample-barcoded 5' primer along with a J-beta primer mix. MiXCR was run by TCRdb on the 5' RACE reads, yielding one entry per CDR3 protein. This repertoire shows about 1.4 million distinct CDR3 sequences, approximately 63% found once; its top ten account for 5% to 7%. This entry is derived from a study of blood T cells in healthy people across ages. Across the study: Template switching picked up about one barcoded beta molecule for each two T cells.

This CDR3 is built from 11 residues. The germline V gene encodes CDR1 MNHEY and CDR2 SMNVEV (reference sequence). Trimming took 8 bases from V and 11 from J, leaving 15 bases between them. Findings and limits, study-wide: Observed TCR beta diversity per million T cells went down as age went up. This fall followed a roughly linear course with age.

No fewer than 7 million PBMCs went into each sample. Sequencing input: blood. The chain couples TRBV27 to TRBJ2-5; D not certain. This clonotype originated in a man between 18 and 35 years old in good health. CDR3 in amino acids: CASSKGREQYF. The CDR3 DNA reads as TGTGCCAGCTCGAAAGGTAGAGAGCAGTACTTC.